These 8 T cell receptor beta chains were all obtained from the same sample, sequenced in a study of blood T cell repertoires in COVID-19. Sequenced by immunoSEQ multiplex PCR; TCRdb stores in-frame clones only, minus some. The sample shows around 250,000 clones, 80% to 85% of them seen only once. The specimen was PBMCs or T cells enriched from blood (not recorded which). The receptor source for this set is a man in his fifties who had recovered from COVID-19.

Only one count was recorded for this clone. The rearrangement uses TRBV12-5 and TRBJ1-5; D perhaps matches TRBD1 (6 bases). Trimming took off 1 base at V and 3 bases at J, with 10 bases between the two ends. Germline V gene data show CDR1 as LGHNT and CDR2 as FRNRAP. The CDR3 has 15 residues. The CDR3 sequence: CASGLGQGFNQPQHF. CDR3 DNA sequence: TGTGCTAGTGGTTTGGGTCAGGGGTTCAATCAGCCCCAGCATTTT. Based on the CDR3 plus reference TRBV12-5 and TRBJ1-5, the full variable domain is DARVTQTPRHKVTEMGQEVTMRCQPILGHNTVFWYRQTMMQGLELLAYFRNRAPLDDSGMPKDRFSAEMPDATLATLKIQPSEPRDSAVYFCASGLGQGFNQPQHFGDGTRLSIL.

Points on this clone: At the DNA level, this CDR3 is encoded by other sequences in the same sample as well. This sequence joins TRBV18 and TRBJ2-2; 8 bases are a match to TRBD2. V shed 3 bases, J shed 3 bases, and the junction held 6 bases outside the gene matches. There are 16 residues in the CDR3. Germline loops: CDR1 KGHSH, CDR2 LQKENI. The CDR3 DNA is TGTGCCAGCTCACCCCGGGGGGGCACGGACACCGGGGAGCTGTTTTTT. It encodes CASSPRGGTDTGELFF.

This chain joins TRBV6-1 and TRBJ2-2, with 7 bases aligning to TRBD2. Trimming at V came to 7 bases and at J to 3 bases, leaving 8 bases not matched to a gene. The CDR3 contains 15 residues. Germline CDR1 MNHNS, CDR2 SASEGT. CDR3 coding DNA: TGTGCCAGCAAACCCTCGCTAGCGGACACCGGGGAGCTGTTTTTT. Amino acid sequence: CASKPSLADTGELFF.

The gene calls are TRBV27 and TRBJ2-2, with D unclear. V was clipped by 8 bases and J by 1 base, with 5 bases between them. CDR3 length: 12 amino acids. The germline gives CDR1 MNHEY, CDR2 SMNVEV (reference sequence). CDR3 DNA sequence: TGTGCCAGCGGCAAGAACACCGGGGAGCTGTTTTTT. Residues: CASGKNTGELFF.

The CDR3 DNA reads as TGCGCCAGCAGTCAACGACAGGGCCGGGGTTATAATTCACCCCTCCACTTT. It specifies CASSQRQGRGYNSPLHF. The V gene is TRBV23-1, the J gene TRBJ1-6; 7 bases agree with TRBD1. TRBV23-1 has ORF status, its function being uncertain. The V segment lost 2 bases and the J segment 4 bases; nucleotides outside the gene matches: 8. CDR3 length: 17 residues.

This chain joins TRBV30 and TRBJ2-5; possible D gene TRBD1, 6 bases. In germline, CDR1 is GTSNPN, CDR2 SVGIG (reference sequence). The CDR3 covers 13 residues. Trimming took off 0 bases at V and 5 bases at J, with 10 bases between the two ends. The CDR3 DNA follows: TGTGCCTGGAGTGTACGTCAGGGGGAGACCCAGTACTTC. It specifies CAWSVRQGETQYF.

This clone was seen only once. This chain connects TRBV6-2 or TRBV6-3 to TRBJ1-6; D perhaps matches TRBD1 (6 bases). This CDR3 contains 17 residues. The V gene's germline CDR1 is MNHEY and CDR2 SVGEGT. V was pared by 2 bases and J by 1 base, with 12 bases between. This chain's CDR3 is CASSYPDRGSYNSPLHF. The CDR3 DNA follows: TGTGCCAGCAGTTACCCCGATAGGGGGTCCTATAATTCACCCCTCCACTTT.

CDR3 amino acids: CASSESSGGYQETQYF. The CDR3, as DNA: TGCGCCAGCAGTGAGTCTAGCGGGGGGTACCAAGAGACCCAGTACTTC. This chain links TRBV10-1 with TRBJ2-5; 10 nucleotides agree with TRBD2. Per germline, CDR1 WNHNN and CDR2 SYGVQD (reference sequence). V shed 0 bases and J 0 bases; nucleotides not matched to a gene: 1. This CDR3 has 16 amino acids.